The clone carrying this TCR beta chain has a single count. Its antigen is unknown. Those who donated were healthy bone marrow donors. Researchers ran the PCR with 60 Vbeta and 13 Jbeta primers. Some clones are missing from TCRdb's copy, which holds only in-frame ones; the method was immunoSEQ multiplex PCR. The sample includes around 150,000 clones, 76% of them seen just once. This sample stems from a study of cytomegalovirus exposure and HLA in healthy donors. Points from the study as a whole: Altogether, 164 TCR beta chains were recorded as cytomegalovirus-associated.

Trimming removed 10 bases from V and 1 base from J, with 13 bases in between. CDR1 is MNHNS and CDR2 is SASEGT in the germline V gene. This CDR3 has 13 residues. The V and J genes are TRBV6-1 and TRBJ1-1, with D perhaps TRBD1 (6 bases). The TCR originated in a man aged 40-49 years in good health and CMV-seronegative. Source material: PBMCs. CDR3 sequence (DNA): TGTGCCACCGGTCGACAGGAGAACACTGAAGCTTTCTTT. This encodes CATGRQENTEAFF.